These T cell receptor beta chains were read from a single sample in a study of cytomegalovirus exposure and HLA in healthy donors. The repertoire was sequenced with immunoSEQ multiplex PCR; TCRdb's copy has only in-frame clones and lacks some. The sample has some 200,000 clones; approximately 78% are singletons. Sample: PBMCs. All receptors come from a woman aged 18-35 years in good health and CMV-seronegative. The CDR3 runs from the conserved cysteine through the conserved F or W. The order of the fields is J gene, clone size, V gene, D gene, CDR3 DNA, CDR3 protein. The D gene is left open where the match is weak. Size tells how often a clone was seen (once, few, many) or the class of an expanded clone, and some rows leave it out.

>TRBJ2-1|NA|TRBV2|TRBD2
TGTGCCAGCAGCCAGGGACTAGCGGTAAATGAGCAGTTCTTC
CASSQGLAVNEQFF
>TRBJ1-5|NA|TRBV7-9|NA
TGTGCCAGCAGCTTAGGGGGCGATCAGCCCCAGCATTTT
CASSLGGDQPQHF
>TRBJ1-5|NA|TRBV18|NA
TGTGCCAGCTCACCAGGGCTAAATCAGCCCCAGCATTTT
CASSPGLNQPQHF
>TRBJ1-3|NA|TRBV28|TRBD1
TGTGCCAGCACCTCTCAGGGGGCCGGGAACACCATATATTTT
CASTSQGAGNTIYF
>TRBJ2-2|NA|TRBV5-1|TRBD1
TGCGCCAGCAGCTGGGACAGGGCCAACACCGGGGAGCTGTTTTTT
CASSWDRANTGELFF
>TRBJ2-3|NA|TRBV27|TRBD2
TGTGCCAGCAGCAGCACTAGCGGGGGGGCGATTAGCACAGATACGCAGTATTTT
CASSSTSGGAISTDTQYF
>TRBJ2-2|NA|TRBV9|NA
TGTGCCAGCAGGAGTAGCGCCAGCACCGGGGAGCTGTTTTTT
CASRSSASTGELFF
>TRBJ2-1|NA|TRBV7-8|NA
TGTGCCAGCAGCCCGCAGAATTGGAACGGGAAGGCCGTTGAGCAGTTCTTC
CASSPQNWNGKAVEQFF
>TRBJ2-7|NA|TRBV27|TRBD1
TGTGCCAGCAGTTTATTAAGGACAGGGGCCACCTACGAGCAGTACTTC
CASSLLRTGATYEQYF
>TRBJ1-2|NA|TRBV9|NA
TGTGCCAGCAGCGTACCCGGGGGGGTCGGCTACACCTTC
CASSVPGGVGYTF
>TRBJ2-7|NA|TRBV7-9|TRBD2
TGTGCCAGCAGCTTCTATAGCGGGAACGGCTACGAGCAGTACTTC
CASSFYSGNGYEQYF
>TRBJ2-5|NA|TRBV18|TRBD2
TGTGCCAGCTCACCACCCGGACTAGTACAAGAGACCCAGTACTTC
CASSPPGLVQETQYF
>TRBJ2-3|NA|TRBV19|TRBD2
TGTGCCAGTAGTATAGGACTAGCGGGAGGGCCCTGGACAGATACGCAGTATTTT
CASSIGLAGGPWTDTQYF
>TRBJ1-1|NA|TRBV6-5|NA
TGTGCCAGCAGACAGGGACCGAACACTGAAGCTTTCTTT
CASRQGPNTEAFF
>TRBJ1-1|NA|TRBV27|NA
TGTGCCAGCAAACCAACAGGTCTTACTGAAGCTTTCTTT
CASKPTGLTEAFF
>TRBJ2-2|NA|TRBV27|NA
TGTGCCAGCAGTCCCCGGGTTAGCGTGAACACCGGGGAGCTGTTTTTT
CASSPRVSVNTGELFF
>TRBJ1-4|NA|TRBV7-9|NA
TGTGCCAGCAGCTTAGCTAGAAATGAAAAACTGTTTTTT
CASSLARNEKLFF
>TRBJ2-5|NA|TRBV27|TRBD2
TGTGCCAGCCGGCGGGGGGAAGAGACCCAGTACTTC
CASRRGEETQYF
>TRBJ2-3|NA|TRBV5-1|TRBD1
TGCGCCAGCTCAATTGGACAGGGGGCATCAGATACGCAGTATTTT
CASSIGQGASDTQYF
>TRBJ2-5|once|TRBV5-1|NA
TGCGCCAGCAGCTTGTCGTCGCCAGGGGGGGAGACCCAGTACTTC
CASSLSSPGGETQYF
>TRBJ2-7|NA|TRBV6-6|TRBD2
TGTGCCAGCAACCCGCGGAGTAGCGGGTACGAGCAGTACTTC
CASNPRSSGYEQYF
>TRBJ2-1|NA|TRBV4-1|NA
TGCGCCAGCAGCCATGACTGGGGGGGCGGGAATGAGCAGTTCTTC
CASSHDWGGGNEQFF
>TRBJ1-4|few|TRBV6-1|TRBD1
TGTGCCAGCAGTACAGGACAGGGCGGGGAAAAACTGTTTTTT
CASSTGQGGEKLFF
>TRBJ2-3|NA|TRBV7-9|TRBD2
TGTGCCAGCAGCGCCGGACTAGCGGGAGGGATCACAGATACGCAGTATTTT
CASSAGLAGGITDTQYF
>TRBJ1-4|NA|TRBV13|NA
TGTGCCAGCAGCTTAGGGGGGGAGGGGAATGAAAAACTGTTTTTT
CASSLGGEGNEKLFF
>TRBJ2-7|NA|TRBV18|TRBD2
TGTGCCAGCTCACCTTCTAGCGGGGCCTACGAGCAGTACTTC
CASSPSSGAYEQYF
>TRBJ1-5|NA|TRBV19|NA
TGTGCCAGTAGTATACGTACAGGGACGAAGAATTATCAGCCCCAGCATTTT
CASSIRTGTKNYQPQHF
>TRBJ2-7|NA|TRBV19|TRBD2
TGTGCCAGTAGTATAGCAGTTAGCGGGGGTGTCTACGAGCAGTACTTC
CASSIAVSGGVYEQYF
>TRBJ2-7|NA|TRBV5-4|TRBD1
TGTGCCAGCAGCCTGGCGTGGTCCCGGGACAGCTACGAGCAGTACTTC
CASSLAWSRDSYEQYF
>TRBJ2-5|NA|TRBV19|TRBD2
TGTGCCAGTAGTATAGGGGGACTAGCGGGGGGACAAGAGACCCAGTACTTC
CASSIGGLAGGQETQYF
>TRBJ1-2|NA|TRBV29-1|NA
TGCAGCGTTGAAAGCAGGTCGACGTATGGCTACACCTTC
CSVESRSTYGYTF
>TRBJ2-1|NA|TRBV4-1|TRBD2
TGCGCCAGCAGTGCCGGGACTAGCGTCGGGAATGAGCAGTTCTTC
CASSAGTSVGNEQFF
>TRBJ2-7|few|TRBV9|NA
TGTGCCAGCAGCGTAGTCACTTCGGACAGCTACGAGCAGTACTTC
CASSVVTSDSYEQYF
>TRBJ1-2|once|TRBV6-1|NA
TGTGCCAACCTGGACACTAACTATGGCTACACCTTC
CANLDTNYGYTF
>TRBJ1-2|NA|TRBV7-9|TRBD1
TGTGCCAGCAGCATTCGACAGGGTGGCCCTAACTATGGCTACACCTTC
CASSIRQGGPNYGYTF
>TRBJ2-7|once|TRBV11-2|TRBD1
TGTGCCAGCAGCTTTAAGGGGGCGAGCTACGAGCAGTACTTC
CASSFKGASYEQYF